Listed here is a single T cell receptor (beta chain). The antigen is unknown. This sample stems from a study of PD-1 blockade in classical Hodgkin lymphoma. Findings and caveats of the study: Individuals initiating nivolumab under 1 year after ASCT were excluded. Newly diagnosed patients had baseline TCR diversity that was reportedly lower than that of healthy donors.

Autologous stem cell transplantation was followed by relapse in every patient, and brentuximab vedotin exposure varied. This CDR3 spans 16 amino acids. The V gene's germline CDR1 is MGHDK and CDR2 SYGVNS. The V end was cut by 6 bases, the J end by 4 bases, with 21 bases between. The repertoire was sequenced with immunoSEQ multiplex PCR; TCRdb's copy has only in-frame clones and lacks some. The sample carries under 80,000 clones, about 70% recorded once. The TCR originated in a human donor with classical Hodgkin lymphoma. The material was peripheral blood mononuclear cells (PBMCs), obtained before the second cycle of nivolumab. This chain connects TRBV25-1 to TRBJ1-2, with a tentative D call TRBD1 (5 bases). CDR3 region: CASSQGLQNLPYGYTF. The CDR3 nucleotides read TGTGCCAGCAGCCAGGGACTCCAGAATTTACCCTATGGCTACACCTTC.